The 28 T cell receptor beta chains reported below all come from one sample, sequenced in a study of response to subunit inactivated influenza vaccine. TCRdb called the RT-PCR reads again in MiXCR, with one record for every CDR3 protein. Of about 800,000 distinct CDR3 sequences listed, around 21% are singletons. Sequencing used PBMCs from blood, obtained 5 to 6 days after vaccination. The receptors here all came from a man aged 45-65 years who received an inactivated influenza vaccine.

This clonotype was recorded at least ten times. The genes are TRBV18 and TRBJ1-2, with TRBD1 matching over 7 bases. Germline CDR1 reads KGHSH; CDR2 reads LQKENI. V lost 5 bases and J lost 2; bases outside the gene matches: 2. CDR3 size: 13 residues. The CDR3 sequence: CASSATGNYGYTF. For the CDR3, the DNA is TGTGCCAGCTCAGCGACAGGGAACTATGGCTACACCTTC.

This clonotype was seen more than once but under ten times. For the CDR3, the DNA is TGTGCCAGCAGCCGCGGGACGGGAAATGAAAAACTGTTTTTT. Translation: CASSRGTGNEKLFF. The chain has TRBV6-2 or TRBV6-3 and TRBJ1-4; tentative D call: TRBD1 (5 bases). V was pared by 6 bases and J by 5 bases, with 13 bases between. The germline gives CDR1 MNHEY, CDR2 SVGEGT. The CDR3 is made up of 14 amino acids.

The genes are TRBV18 and TRBJ2-1; D possibly corresponds to TRBD2 (5 bases). Germline CDR1 is KGHSH and CDR2 is LQKENI. The length of the CDR3 is 15 residues. V was clipped by 5 bases and J by 0 bases, with 11 bases between them. CDR3 DNA: TGTGCCAGCTCAACAGCGGCGGGCTCCTACAATGAGCAGTTCTTC. Its protein product is CASSTAAGSYNEQFF.

This clonotype was detected only a few times. J is TRBJ2-7 and V is TRBV5-1, with TRBD2 matching over 10 bases. Unmatched junction bases numbered 10, after V lost 0 bases and J lost 7 bases. Germline V gene data show CDR1 as SGHRS and CDR2 as YFSETQ. This CDR3 is built from 16 residues. For the CDR3, the DNA is TGCGCCAGCAGCTTGGGCGTAGCGGGAGGCACAGGGGAGCAGTACTTC. Protein: CASSLGVAGGTGEQYF.

The V gene is TRBV24-1, the J gene TRBJ2-3, with 7 bases that match TRBD1. This CDR3 contains 18 residues. Germline V gives CDR1 KGHDR, CDR2 SFDVKD. Germline trimming cut 3 bases from V and 2 bases from J; bases unmatched to any gene: 13. CDR3 protein: CATSDTGAFGFITDTQYF. The CDR3 nucleotides read TGTGCCACCAGTGATACAGGGGCATTTGGGTTTATCACAGATACGCAGTATTTT.

The chain employs TRBV10-3 and TRBJ2-7; 10 nucleotides match TRBD1. Losses at the gene ends were 4 bases for V and 2 bases for J; bases not matched to a gene: 2. Looked up from germline, CDR1 is ENHRY and CDR2 is SYGVKD. This CDR3 is 14 amino acids long. CDR3 coding DNA: TGTGCCATCAGTGGACAGGGGGCTACCTACGAGCAGTACTTC. Protein: CAISGQGATYEQYF.

The V and J genes are TRBV27 and TRBJ2-7; possibly TRBD1 or TRBD2 for D (5 bases each). The CDR3 has 15 amino acids. The V gene's germline CDR1 is MNHEY and CDR2 SMNVEV (reference sequence). The V gene lost 0 bases and the J gene lost 4 bases, with 13 bases spanning the gap. CDR3 nucleotides: TGTGCCAGCAGTTTATCGTTGGGACGGACTTACGAGCAGTACTTC. Protein product: CASSLSLGRTYEQYF.

The V gene is TRBV7-9, the J gene TRBJ2-4; TRBD1 aligns across 11 bases. The trim removed 5 bases at V and 9 bases at J, leaving 12 bases unmatched. Per the germline V gene, CDR1 is SEHNR and CDR2 is FQNEAQ (reference sequence). This CDR3 comprises 16 residues. The CDR3 coding sequence is TGTGCCAGCAGCCTCAATTCCGGGACAGGGGGAATCATTCAGTACTTC. This sequence encodes CASSLNSGTGGIIQYF.

This clonotype came up a few times. CDR3: CSARYFRTYEQYF. The DNA for the CDR3 is TGCAGTGCTAGGTATTTCAGGACCTACGAGCAGTACTTC. This chain uses TRBV20-1 with TRBJ2-7; D gene uncertain. The CDR3 is made up of 13 amino acids. The V gene lost 3 bases and the J gene lost 2 bases, with 11 bases spanning the gap. Germline CDR1 DFQATT, CDR2 SNEGSKA (reference sequence).

This clonotype appeared a few times. CDR3 sequence: CSVEVWGTNEKLFF. The CDR3 DNA reads TGCAGCGTTGAAGTCTGGGGTACTAATGAAAAACTGTTTTTT. The chain recombines TRBV29-1 with TRBJ1-4; no clear D. The germline CDR1 and CDR2 sequences are SQVTM and ANQGSEA. The CDR3 has 14 amino acids. V shed 1 base and J shed 2 bases, with 8 bases lying between them.

The chain couples TRBV7-6 to TRBJ2-2, with D possibly called TRBD1 or TRBD2 (5 bases each). The CDR3 runs 14 residues. Germline V gene lookup returns CDR1 SGHVS and CDR2 FNYEAQ. V lost 5 bases to trimming and J lost 6 bases, with 13 bases between them. CDR3 sequence (DNA): TGTGCCAGCAGCCCACGGGACGGATCCGGGGAGCTGTTTTTT. Translating gives CASSPRDGSGELFF.

This clonotype has just a few counts. The chain is built from TRBV7-2 and TRBJ1-6, with a possible D match to TRBD1 (6 bases). V lost 5 bases, J lost 7 bases, and 12 bases lay in between. CDR1 is SGHTA and CDR2 is FQGNSA in the germline V gene. This CDR3 spans 14 amino acids. The CDR3 DNA is TGTGCCAGCAGCCTCGGGACACTGAATTCACCCCTCCACTTT. Amino acids: CASSLGTLNSPLHF.

This clonotype was detected a few times. The chain recombines TRBV5-5 with TRBJ2-3, with TRBD2 as a possible D gene (6 bases). V was shortened by 2 bases and J by 2 bases, with 18 bases between the two germline ends. CDR1 and CDR2 (germline): SGHKS, YYEKEE (reference sequence). This CDR3 contains 17 residues. The CDR3 loop is CASSFFPGLLDTDTQYF. The CDR3 DNA reads TGTGCCAGCAGCTTTTTCCCGGGACTCCTAGACACAGATACGCAGTATTTT.

The chain recombines TRBV7-3 with TRBJ2-3, with 9 bases identical to TRBD2. CDR1 and CDR2 (germline): SGHTA, FQGTGA. The CDR3 has 17 residues. The J segment lost 4 bases and the V segment lost 5 bases, leaving 13 bases of the junction unmatched. Here the CDR3 DNA reads TGTGCCAGCAGCCTAGTTGAGCGGGGGGAGGTGTCAGATACGCAGTATTTT. Translated: CASSLVERGEVSDTQYF.

This clonotype showed up many times. V is TRBV5-1 and J is TRBJ1-2, with a weak D call TRBD1 (6 bases). The CDR3 covers 13 residues. Germline assignment: CDR1 SGHRS and CDR2 YFSETQ. Trimming stripped 4 bases from V and 3 bases from J, with 10 bases between. The CDR3 reads CASSGGTYYGYTF. DNA for the CDR3: TGCGCCAGCAGCGGCGGGACATACTATGGCTACACCTTC.

This chain uses TRBV27 with TRBJ2-7; 7 nucleotides line up with TRBD1. The CDR3 consists of 12 residues. The V and J ends lost 6 bases and 5 bases, in that order; junction bases with no gene match: 4. Germline V CDR1 and CDR2: MNHEY, SMNVEV (reference sequence). This chain's CDR3 is CASRRGRDEQYF. For the CDR3, the DNA is TGTGCCAGCAGAAGGGGGCGCGACGAGCAGTACTTC.

The chain couples TRBV7-6 to TRBJ2-1, with D possibly matching TRBD2 (6 bases). The germline V and J ends were trimmed by 1 base and 5 bases, with 15 bases remaining between them. This CDR3 has 16 residues. Germline V gene sequence: CDR1 SGHVS, CDR2 FNYEAQ. In DNA form, the CDR3 reads TGTGCCAGCAGCTTAGTCTTCTCTAGCGAGCACAATGAGCAGTTCTTC. Translation: CASSLVFSSEHNEQFF.

The chain combines TRBV6-5 with TRBJ2-7; D is possibly TRBD2 (5 bases). CDR3 size: 14 residues. V lost 3 bases, J lost 5 bases, and 14 bases lay in between. Germline-derived CDR1 and CDR2 are MNHEY and SVGAGI. The CDR3 nucleotides are TGTGCCAGCAGTTATCGGGGTCCGTTGGACGAGCAGTACTTC. Its translation: CASSYRGPLDEQYF.

This clonotype has just a few counts. V is TRBV20-1 and J is TRBJ1-1; D not resolved. Germline CDR1 and CDR2: DFQATT and SNEGSKA (reference sequence). The CDR3 runs 14 residues. V was pared by 2 bases and J by 4 bases, with 14 bases between. This CDR3 reads CSARKDPGGTEAFF. CDR3 coding DNA: TGCAGTGCTAGAAAAGACCCTGGCGGCACTGAAGCTTTCTTT.

The chain is built from TRBV7-8 and TRBJ2-4; possible D gene TRBD1, 5 bases. This CDR3 spans 16 amino acids. With 2 bases removed from V and 0 bases from J, the gap between germline ends came to 11 bases. The germline gives CDR1 SGHVS, CDR2 FQNEAQ. The CDR3 DNA reads TGTGCCAGCAGCTTACAGGGATTAGGAGCCAAAAACATTCAGTACTTC. It specifies CASSLQGLGAKNIQYF.

The genes are TRBV29-1 and TRBJ1-4; 7 bases map to TRBD1. Germline V gives CDR1 SQVTM, CDR2 ANQGSEA. The length of the CDR3 is 14 residues. J was trimmed by 2 bases and V by 7 bases; bases with no gene match: 7. The CDR3 protein is CSGKGASTNEKLFF. CDR3 sequence (DNA): TGCAGCGGCAAGGGGGCTTCTACTAATGAAAAACTGTTTTTT.

This clonotype was counted ten times or more. V usage is TRBV13 and J usage is TRBJ2-7; 11 positions agree with TRBD2. The J segment lost 2 bases and the V segment lost 5 bases, leaving 5 bases of the junction unmatched. This CDR3 spans 15 amino acids. Germline V CDR1 and CDR2: PRHDT, FYEKMQ (reference sequence). DNA of the CDR3: TGTGCCAGCAGCATACTAGCGGGAGATACCTACGAGCAGTACTTC. This gives the protein CASSILAGDTYEQYF.

V gene TRBV28 combines with J gene TRBJ2-7; 8 bases fit TRBD1. This CDR3 spans 15 amino acids. Germline-derived CDR1 and CDR2 are MDHEN and SYDVKM. Trimming removed 4 bases from V and 4 bases from J; junction bases left unmatched: 9. The CDR3 DNA sequence: TGTGCCAGCAGTTATCTGACAGGGGCGGGGTACGAGCAGTACTTC. Its translation is CASSYLTGAGYEQYF.

The chain links TRBV28 to TRBJ1-1; no definite D call. Germline V CDR1 and CDR2: MDHEN, SYDVKM. V was cut by 3 bases and J by 1 base, with 12 bases left in between. The CDR3 is 15 amino acids. CDR3 loop: CASSFLSFGNTEAFF. The CDR3, as DNA: TGTGCCAGCAGTTTCCTTTCCTTTGGGAACACTGAAGCTTTCTTT.

This clonotype was found a few times. The V call is TRBV12-3 or TRBV12-4, the J call TRBJ2-7, with D perhaps matching TRBD1 or TRBD2 (5 bases each). The CDR3 spans 14 residues. With 2 bases removed from V and 2 bases from J, the gap between germline ends came to 10 bases. The DNA of the CDR3 is TGTGCCAGCAGTTTACGTAGGGGAGCCTACGAGCAGTACTTC. This gives the protein CASSLRRGAYEQYF.

The table lists this clonotype with a few counts. This chain joins TRBV4-2 and TRBJ2-1, with 7 bases fitting TRBD2. The CDR3 runs 19 residues. Germline trimming cut 3 bases from V and 1 base from J; bases unmatched to any gene: 15. Germline V gene lookup returns CDR1 LGHNA and CDR2 YNFKEQ. The CDR3 nucleotides read TGTGCCAGCAGCCAGGGCCTAGCGGCCGACTGGAGGTCCTACAATGAGCAGTTCTTC. Translation gives CASSQGLAADWRSYNEQFF.

The J gene is TRBJ2-6, the V gene TRBV6-1; D uncertain. Trimming left V 6 bases short and J 1 base short, with 10 bases between. Germline V gene data show CDR1 as MNHNS and CDR2 as SASEGT. The CDR3 spans 15 residues. The CDR3 DNA reads as TGTGCCAGCAGGACCTCACTGTCTGGGGCCAACGTCCTGACTTTC. Encoded protein: CASRTSLSGANVLTF.

This clonotype was detected a few times. The chain is built from TRBV15 and TRBJ1-2; the D gene is possibly TRBD1 (6 bases). Germline-derived CDR1 and CDR2 are LNHNV and YYDKDF (reference sequence). The CDR3 is made up of 18 amino acids. With 4 bases removed from V and 4 bases from J, the gap between germline ends came to 25 bases. This chain's CDR3 is CATSMFGTQKKLGYGYTF. CDR3 nucleotides: TGTGCCACCAGCATGTTCGGGACACAAAAAAAACTAGGCTATGGCTACACCTTC.